The T cell receptor (beta chain) described here comes from a study of CD4+ T cells in melanoma. Study-level results: A reported correlation linked neoantigen-specific CD4+ T cells to CD8+, macrophage and B cell function. Neoantigen-specific CD4+ T cells in melanoma reportedly had diverse differentiation states.

Using immunoSEQ multiplex PCR, the repertoire was profiled, and TCRdb retains in-frame clones only, with some absent. The sample comprises fewer than 150,000 clones, about nine tenths of which are singletons, and over 1.5% rests with the top ten. Germline V gives CDR1 SGHRS, CDR2 YFSETQ. The CDR3 consists of 16 residues. The V gene end was trimmed by 1 base and the J gene end by 3 bases; junction bases not matched to a gene: 5. For this clone: Its antigen is undetermined.

The TCR was taken from a human donor with melanoma. The chain couples TRBV5-1 to TRBJ2-2; 8 nucleotides line up with TRBD1. CDR3 residues: CASSLHKDRDTGELFF. For the CDR3, the DNA is TGCGCCAGCAGCTTGCATAAGGACAGGGACACCGGGGAGCTGTTTTTT.